This TCR beta chain was found in a study of cytomegalovirus exposure and HLA in healthy donors. The V gene's germline CDR1 is MRHNA and CDR2 SNTAGT. The CDR3 sequence is 13 residues long. Trimming took 4 bases from V and 6 from J, leaving 10 bases between them. Amplification used 60 Vbeta primers and 13 Jbeta primers. Assay used: immunoSEQ multiplex PCR; TCRdb lists only in-frame clones, some missing. The table lists about 98,000 clones, 81% of them singletons. This clone appeared once. The specimen sequenced was PBMCs. The J gene is TRBJ2-1, the V gene TRBV6-4; possibly TRBD1 for D (5 bases). The TCR was taken from a man aged 35 to 55 in good health and CMV-seronegative. CDR3 loop: CASSADIGNEQFF. The CDR3 coding sequence is TGTGCCAGCAGTGCGGACATCGGCAATGAGCAGTTCTTC.